The sequence of this T cell receptor (beta chain) was determined in a study of T-cell memory formation after mild COVID-19. Study results and limitations: Second-wave clones reaching peak frequency on day 37 lacked confirmed SARS-CoV-2 specificity. The CD4+ clones that contracted clustered mainly within CM and EM, and the CD8+ clones concentrated in EMRA.

This CDR3 is built from 15 residues. Germline trimming cut 5 bases from V and 4 bases from J; bases unmatched to any gene: 9. This clonotype showed up just a few times. Its target is unknown. TCRdb reprocessed the 5' RACE reads via MiXCR and lists one record per CDR3 protein. The sample lists hundreds of thousands of distinct CDR3 sequences, 28% seen once, with approximately 13% in the top ten. The clonotype comes from an adult woman who had mild COVID-19 (a few samples of this study predate the infection). Cell type and time point are not known. Specimen: PBMCs or a T cell subset sorted from them (not recorded which). The rearrangement joins TRBV12-3 or TRBV12-4 to TRBJ2-5, with TRBD1 identical over 8 bases. The CDR3 is CASSPATGTGETQYF. The DNA of the CDR3 is TGTGCCAGCAGTCCCGCCACAGGGACAGGAGAGACCCAGTACTTC.